The source of this TCR beta chain is a study of patients and donors after allogeneic stem cell transplantation. TCRdb re-called the RT-PCR reads with MiXCR, one entry per CDR3 protein. The sample has 900,000 to 1,000,000 distinct CDR3 sequences; around 17% are singletons. Germline V lookup: CDR1 LGHDT, CDR2 YNNKEL (reference sequence). J gave up 3 bases and V 5 bases, and 5 bases lay outside the gene matches. The CDR3 length is 17 residues. The sequence came from a human donor who was either an allogeneic HSCT recipient or a stem cell or donor lymphocyte infusion donor (not recorded which). It is not recorded whose cells these are; they may come from a transplant donor. The chain recombines TRBV3-1 with TRBJ2-2, with 14 bases that match TRBD2. The specimen was blood, either unsorted or a sorted T cell fraction (not recorded which). The DNA for the CDR3 is TGTGCCAGCAGCAACCCGGGACTAGCGGGGGACACCGGGGAGCTGTTTTTT. Amino acids: CASSNPGLAGDTGELFF.